This entry lists 15 T cell receptor beta chains sequenced from one sample in a study of response to subunit inactivated influenza vaccine. TCRdb reprocessed the RT-PCR reads via MiXCR and lists one record per CDR3 protein. The table lists 170,000 or so distinct CDR3 sequences, about 11% of them singletons. The specimen comprised CD8+ T cells sorted from PBMCs, sampled roughly 24 months after vaccination. The receptors were gathered from a man between 45 and 75 years old who received an inactivated influenza vaccine.

The sample holds many counts of this clonotype. The chain is built from TRBV29-1 and TRBJ2-1; D remains unclear. The CDR3 contains 13 residues. Germline assignment: CDR1 SQVTM and CDR2 ANQGSEA. V was cut by 7 bases and J by 8 bases, with 18 bases left in between. The CDR3 region has the DNA TGCAGCGCTGACGATGACTCATTCCATGAGCAGTTCTTC. Its translation: CSADDDSFHEQFF.

The genes are TRBV19 and TRBJ2-1; 8 bases agree with TRBD1. Germline-derived CDR1 and CDR2 are LNHDA and SQIVND (reference sequence). This CDR3 is 15 amino acids long. Germline trimming cut 5 bases from V and 8 bases from J; bases unmatched to any gene: 11. The CDR3 DNA reads TGTGCCAGTAGTCCCTCCCGGACAGGGAGCGATGAGCAGTTCTTC. Amino acid sequence: CASSPSRTGSDEQFF.

This clonotype was seen a few times. This rearrangement joins TRBV4-3 to TRBJ2-3; TRBD2 might be the D (6 bases). V lost 1 base and J 8 bases, leaving 10 bases between the germline ends. This CDR3 contains 13 residues. CDR1 is LGHNA and CDR2 is YSLEER in the germline V gene. The CDR3 is CASSQGLVPTQYF. The CDR3 DNA is TGCGCCAGCAGCCAAGGACTAGTGCCTACGCAGTATTTT.

The chain employs TRBV4-1 and TRBJ2-7; 7 bases map to TRBD1. Germline assignment: CDR1 MGHRA and CDR2 YSYEKL. The CDR3 totals 17 residues. J was trimmed by 0 bases and V by 0 bases; bases with no gene match: 8. The CDR3 region is CASSQDEDRTSSYEQYF. The CDR3 coding sequence is TGCGCCAGCAGCCAAGATGAGGACAGGACAAGCTCCTACGAGCAGTACTTC.

The DNA for the CDR3 is TGTGCCACCAGTGATTTGGTGGGAGCGGATGAGCAGTTCTTC. Translated, it gives CATSDLVGADEQFF. This chain joins TRBV24-1 and TRBJ2-1; D perhaps matches TRBD2 (5 bases). The CDR3 covers 14 residues. Germline CDR1 is KGHDR and CDR2 is SFDVKD. V lost 0 bases to trimming and J lost 8 bases, with 10 bases between them.

This clonotype was recorded many times. This chain connects TRBV7-8 to TRBJ2-4, with D perhaps matching TRBD1 or TRBD2 (5 bases each). This CDR3 is 14 amino acids long. The germline V gene encodes CDR1 SGHVS and CDR2 FQNEAQ. The V end was cut by 1 base, the J end by 8 bases, with 12 bases between. DNA for the CDR3: TGTGCCAGCAGCTTAGATCTGGGGGTATACATTCAGTACTTC. Translating gives CASSLDLGVYIQYF.

The chain joins TRBV9 to TRBJ2-1; possible D gene TRBD2, 5 bases. Germline assignment: CDR1 SGDLS and CDR2 YYNGEE. The CDR3 contains 14 residues. Between the trimmed V and J ends, which lost 2 bases and 6 bases, there was a span of 12 bases. The CDR3 DNA sequence: TGTGCCAGCAGCGTGGAGACTAACGGCAATGAGCAGTTCTTC. This gives the protein CASSVETNGNEQFF. The full variable domain, with the rest looked up from reference TRBV9 and TRBJ2-1, is DSGVTQTPKHLITATGQRVTLRCSPRSGDLSVYWYQQSLDQGLQFLIQYYNGEERAKGNILERFSAQQFPDLHSELNLSSLELGDSALYFCASSVETNGNEQFFGPGTRLTVL.

This clonotype was recorded many times. This sequence joins TRBV4-2 and TRBJ2-7; TRBD2 agrees at 9 bases. Trimming cost V 3 bases and J 3 bases; bases outside gene matches: 18. The CDR3 sequence is 19 residues long. Germline-derived CDR1 and CDR2 are LGHNA and YNFKEQ. CDR3 in amino acids: CASSQASHLISGSSYEQYF. For the CDR3, the DNA is TGTGCCAGCAGCCAGGCATCCCACTTGATTAGCGGGAGCAGCTACGAGCAGTACTTC.

This sequence joins TRBV5-1 and TRBJ2-3; D unresolved. The CDR3 has 12 amino acids. The V gene lost 5 bases and the J gene lost 6 bases, with 10 bases spanning the gap. Germline V gene data show CDR1 as SGHRS and CDR2 as YFSETQ. The CDR3 region is CASRVPSDTQYF. The CDR3 DNA sequence: TGCGCCAGCAGAGTGCCTTCGGATACGCAGTATTTT. Full variable domain (remainder filled in from reference TRBV5-1 and TRBJ2-3): KAGVTQTPRYLIKTRGQQVTLSCSPISGHRSVSWYQQTPGQGLQFLFEYFSETQRNKGNFPGRFSGRQFSNSRSEMNVSTLELGDSALYLCASRVPSDTQYFGPGTRLTVL.

The chain carries TRBV4-2 and TRBJ1-1; D not resolved. Trimming removed 0 bases from V and 1 base from J, with 3 bases in between. The germline V gene encodes CDR1 LGHNA and CDR2 YNFKEQ. The length of the CDR3 is 13 residues. CDR3: CASSQEWNTEAFF. In DNA form, the CDR3 reads TGTGCCAGCAGCCAAGAGTGGAACACTGAAGCTTTCTTT.

This chain links TRBV20-1 with TRBJ2-7; D may correspond to TRBD1 or TRBD2 (6 bases each). The germline V gene encodes CDR1 DFQATT and CDR2 SNEGSKA (reference sequence). Trimming left V 5 bases short and J 2 bases short, with 22 bases between. The CDR3 loop spans 16 amino acids. The CDR3 coding sequence is TGCAGTGCTGAGGCCCCCCCGGGGGCCAATCCCTACGAGCAGTACTTC. As protein: CSAEAPPGANPYEQYF.

The chain has TRBV7-9 and TRBJ1-1; maybe TRBD1 (6 bases). Trimming removed 6 bases from V and 2 bases from J, with 16 bases in between. From germline, CDR1 is SEHNR and CDR2 FQNEAQ (reference sequence). This CDR3 spans 15 amino acids. CDR3 nucleotide sequence: TGTGCCAGCAGTTCCCAGGGGCATATAAACACTGAAGCTTTCTTT. Amino acid sequence: CASSSQGHINTEAFF. The full variable domain, with the rest looked up from reference TRBV7-9 and TRBJ1-1, is DTGVSQNPRHKITKRGQNVTFRCDPISEHNRLYWYRQTLGQGPEFLTYFQNEAQLEKSRLLSDRFSAERPKGSFSTLEIQRTEQGDSAMYLCASSSQGHINTEAFFGQGTRLTVV.

The table lists this clonotype with many counts. V is TRBV27 and J is TRBJ2-1; possibly TRBD1 for D (6 bases). V lost 2 bases to trimming and J lost 8 bases, with 10 bases between them. The CDR3 has 13 residues. Germline V gene sequence: CDR1 MNHEY, CDR2 SMNVEV (reference sequence). As DNA, the CDR3 is TGTGCCAGCAGTTTAATCAGGGGTGATGAGCAGTTCTTC. It codes for CASSLIRGDEQFF.

Many counts were recorded for this clonotype. V gene TRBV11-2 combines with J gene TRBJ2-1; TRBD1 or TRBD2 may be the D gene (5 bases each). This CDR3 has 17 amino acids. Germline CDR1 and CDR2: SGHAT and FQNNGV. The V end was cut by 2 bases, the J end by 7 bases, with 21 bases between. CDR3 in amino acids: CASSLLVGTAVLNEQFF. CDR3 bases: TGTGCCAGCAGCTTATTAGTCGGGACGGCCGTCCTTAATGAGCAGTTCTTC.

This clonotype was picked up one time. V and J are TRBV18 and TRBJ2-3; D is unclear. V dropped 2 bases and J dropped 1 base, with 4 bases sitting between them. The CDR3 spans 13 residues. The germline gives CDR1 KGHSH, CDR2 LQKENI. CDR3 sequence reads: CASSPAGTDTQYF. The CDR3 coding sequence is TGTGCCAGCTCACCAGCAGGCACAGATACGCAGTATTTT.